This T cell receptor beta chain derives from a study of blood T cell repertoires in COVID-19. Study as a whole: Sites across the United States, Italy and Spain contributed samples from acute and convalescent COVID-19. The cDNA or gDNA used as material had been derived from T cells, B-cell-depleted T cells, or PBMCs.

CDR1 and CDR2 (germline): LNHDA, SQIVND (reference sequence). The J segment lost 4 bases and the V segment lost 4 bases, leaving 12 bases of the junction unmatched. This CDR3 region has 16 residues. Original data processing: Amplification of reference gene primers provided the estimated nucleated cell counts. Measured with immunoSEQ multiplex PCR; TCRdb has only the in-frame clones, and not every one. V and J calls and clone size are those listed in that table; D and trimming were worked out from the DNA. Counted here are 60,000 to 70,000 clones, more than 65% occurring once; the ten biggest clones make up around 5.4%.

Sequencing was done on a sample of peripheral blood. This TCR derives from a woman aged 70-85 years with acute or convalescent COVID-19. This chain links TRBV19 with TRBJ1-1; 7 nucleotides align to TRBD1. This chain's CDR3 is CASSTGQWGRFTEAFF. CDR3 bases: TGTGCCAGTAGTACGGGACAGTGGGGCCGGTTCACTGAAGCTTTCTTT.